The clone carrying this TCR beta chain was counted a few times. Antigen specificity is unknown. The data are from a study of beta chain features in type 1 diabetes. Notes on the study in general: TCRB CDR3 length was moderately but significantly reduced in all four CD4+ subsets of Type 1 diabetes patients.

The CDR3 has 13 residues. Expressed TCRB transcripts were sequenced because the isolated RNA had all been reverse transcribed beforehand. Measured with immunoSEQ multiplex PCR; TCRdb has only the in-frame clones, and not every one. The sample contains more than 550,000 clones, about 14% of which appear only once. The sequence came from a man aged 18 to 30 with type 1 diabetes. V is TRBV21-1 and J is TRBJ2-1; the D call of TRBD1 is as the table states it, not checked on the DNA. TRBV21-1 is termed a pseudogene. Material for sequencing was naive CD4+ T cells from blood. CDR3 DNA sequence: TGTGCCAGCAACCTTCATATGGCCAATGAGCAGTTCTTC. This gives the protein CASNLHMANEQFF.